The 5 T cell receptor beta chains below were found in one sample sequenced in a study of T cell clusters in autoimmune cytopenias. Multiplex touch-down PCR amplified TRB using TRB-A and TRB-B pools in one tube. TCRdb re-called the multiplex PCR reads; one entry per CDR3 protein, DNA not given. Recorded here are under 13,000 distinct CDR3 sequences; the top ten clones represent 4.4%. TRB was amplified from roughly 270 ng of peripheral blood genomic DNA per sample. These data also formed part of another study, on T cell repertoires in aging, cancer and after chemotherapy.

Material for sequencing was peripheral blood. The receptors shown here come from a human donor in good health.

Measured by frequency, this clonotype is medium-sized. The chain combines TRBV6-1 with TRBJ2-6. Germline V CDR1 and CDR2: MNHNS, SASEGT. The CDR3 sequence is 16 residues long. The CDR3 loop is CASSEGEGSGANVLTF.

This CDR3 reads CASSSGGNHNEQFF. This rearrangement joins TRBV6-6 to TRBJ2-1; no DNA is available, so the TRBD1 call from TCRdb remains unchecked. Germline lookup yields CDR1 MNHNY and CDR2 SVGAGI (reference sequence). The CDR3 spans 14 residues.

This clonotype counts as medium-sized (0.01 to 0.1%) by frequency. This CDR3 reads CASSPLGLAAGYEQYF. The chain combines TRBV27 with TRBJ2-7; the TRBD2 assignment by TCRdb is unverifiable without DNA. Germline V gene sequence: CDR1 MNHEY, CDR2 SMNVEV (reference sequence). The CDR3 is 16 residues long.

The chain combines TRBV5-1 with TRBJ2-3; absent DNA, TCRdb's TRBD1 call cannot be checked. This CDR3 has 15 amino acids. In germline, CDR1 is SGHRS, CDR2 YFSETQ. CDR3 residues: CASSFGRGPTDTQYF.

This chain links TRBV12-3 or TRBV12-4 with TRBJ1-1; the D call of TRBD1 rests on TCRdb alone, since no DNA is present to check it. The CDR3 is 14 residues long. The CDR3 loop reads CASSLRGDNTEAFF.